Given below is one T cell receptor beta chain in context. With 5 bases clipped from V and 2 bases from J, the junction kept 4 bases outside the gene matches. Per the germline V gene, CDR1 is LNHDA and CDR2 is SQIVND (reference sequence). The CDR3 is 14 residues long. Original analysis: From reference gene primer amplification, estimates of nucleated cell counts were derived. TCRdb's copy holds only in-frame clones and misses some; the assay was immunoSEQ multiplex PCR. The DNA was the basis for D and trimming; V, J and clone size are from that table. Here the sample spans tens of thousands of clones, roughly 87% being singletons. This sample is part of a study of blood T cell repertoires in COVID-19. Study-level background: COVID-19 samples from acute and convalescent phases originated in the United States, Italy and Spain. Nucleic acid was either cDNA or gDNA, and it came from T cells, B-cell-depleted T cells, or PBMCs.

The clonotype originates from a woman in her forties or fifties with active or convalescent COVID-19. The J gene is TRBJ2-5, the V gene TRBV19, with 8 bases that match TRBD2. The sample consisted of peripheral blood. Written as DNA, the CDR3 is TGTGCCAGTAGTGTCGGACTAGCACAAGAGACCCAGTACTTC. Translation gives CASSVGLAQETQYF.